At least ten counts were recorded for the clone carrying this T cell receptor (beta chain). Its antigen is still unknown. The CDR3 totals 18 residues. CDR1 and CDR2 from the germline V gene are SGHRS and YFSETQ. The J segment lost 2 bases and the V segment lost 0 bases, leaving 13 bases of the junction unmatched. The sample originates from a study of T-cell memory formation after mild COVID-19. A single record per CDR3 protein comes from TCRdb applying MiXCR to the 5' RACE reads. The table has about 29,000 distinct CDR3 sequences, roughly 16% seen once. Broader study findings: Unconfirmed was the SARS-CoV-2 specificity of second-wave clones that peaked on day 37. The appearance of some responding clones in pre-infection memory suggested that cross-reactive memory joined. Shrinking CD4+ clones resided mostly in CM and EM, and CD8+ ones in EMRA.

The source material was PBMCs or a T cell subset sorted from them (not recorded which). J is TRBJ2-7 and V is TRBV5-1; TRBD2 agrees at 8 bases. The sequence derives from an adult who had mild COVID-19 (a few samples of this study predate the infection). Cell type and time point are not known. DNA of the CDR3: TGCGCCAGCAGCTTGGCCGGGACTAGTCAGGTGGGAACCTACGAGCAGTACTTC. This codes for CASSLAGTSQVGTYEQYF.